One sample yielded the 23 T cell receptor beta chains listed below, sequenced in a study of Graves' ophthalmopathy and Graves' hyperthyroidism. RNA transcripts yielded amplified TCR beta CDR3 regions. HTBI primers primed a first-round RT-PCR, and a second-round multiplex PCR followed. TCRdb re-called the multiplex PCR reads through MiXCR, storing one row per CDR3 protein. The sample yields around 1,000,000 distinct CDR3 sequences, 35% to 40% seen once. The sequenced material came from peripheral blood or thyroid tissue (not recorded which). The receptor set was obtained from an adult man with Graves' hyperthyroidism.

This clonotype came up a few times. This chain uses TRBV11-2 with TRBJ2-7; D is tentatively TRBD1 or TRBD2 (5 bases each). Germline CDR1 and CDR2: SGHAT and FQNNGV. Trimming took 0 bases from V and 6 from J, leaving 15 bases between them. CDR3 length: 15 residues. The CDR3 nucleotides are TGTGCCAGCAGCTTAGATTTCCGGGACGATCCCGAGCAGTACTTC. It is translated as CASSLDFRDDPEQYF.

V and J are TRBV10-2 and TRBJ1-1; perhaps TRBD1 as D (5 bases). The germline V gene encodes CDR1 WSHSY and CDR2 SAAADI. There are 15 residues in the CDR3. The germline V and J ends were trimmed by 4 bases and 2 bases, with 14 bases remaining between them. CDR3: CASSGGLTGNTEAFF. CDR3 nucleotides: TGCGCCAGCAGTGGGGGGTTAACAGGAAACACTGAAGCTTTCTTT.

This clonotype was counted at least ten times. The chain combines TRBV20-1 with TRBJ2-7, with 9 bases matching TRBD2. The CDR3 has 12 amino acids. V dropped 6 bases and J dropped 5; count of bases not matched to a gene: 5. The V gene's germline CDR1 is DFQATT and CDR2 SNEGSKA (reference sequence). CDR3: CSASSGINEQYF. The CDR3 region has the DNA TGCAGTGCATCTAGCGGGATAAACGAGCAGTACTTC.

A remark on this clonotype: A much larger clone lies a single base off, so this may be a read error. The chain carries TRBV10-3 and TRBJ1-2; no firm D call. CDR1 and CDR2 (germline): ENHRY, SYGVKD. The CDR3 contains 14 residues. Between the trimmed V and J ends, which lost 5 bases and 4 bases, there was a span of 14 bases. In DNA, the CDR3 is TGTGCCATCAGTTTAGCGGCCATCGGCTATGGCTACACCTTC. Its protein product is CAISLAAIGYGYTF.

This clonotype was picked up a small number of times. This chain joins TRBV7-2 and TRBJ1-1; the D gene is possibly TRBD1 (6 bases). CDR1 SGHTA and CDR2 FQGNSA come from the germline V gene. The CDR3 runs to 16 residues. V lost 5 bases and J 1 base, leaving 17 bases between the germline ends. CDR3 DNA: TGTGCCAGCAGCACTGGGACACTGAACACGAACACTGAAGCTTTCTTT. This gives the protein CASSTGTLNTNTEAFF.

This clonotype was seen only a few times. This chain links TRBV14 with TRBJ1-2; 9 bases align to TRBD1. This CDR3 is 15 amino acids long. The germline V gene encodes CDR1 SGHDN and CDR2 FVKESK. With V trimmed by 4 bases and J by 4 bases, 7 bases remained unmatched. For the CDR3, the DNA is TGTGCCAGCAGCCTACAGGGGGCGAGGAGCTATGGCTACACCTTC. This sequence encodes CASSLQGARSYGYTF.

This clonotype has at least ten counts. This chain joins TRBV29-1 and TRBJ2-5; a possible D gene is TRBD2 (6 bases). Germline CDR1 reads SQVTM; CDR2 reads ANQGSEA. This CDR3 region has 13 residues. V was clipped by 3 bases and J by 3 bases, with 11 bases between them. Here the CDR3 reads CSVDVTRKETQYF. The CDR3 DNA follows: TGCAGCGTTGATGTGACTAGAAAAGAGACCCAGTACTTC.

V gene TRBV29-1 combines with J gene TRBJ1-3; the D gene is possibly TRBD1 (6 bases). The CDR3 totals 14 residues. Trimming cost V 7 bases and J 4 bases, with 17 bases left between them. Per germline, CDR1 SQVTM and CDR2 ANQGSEA. The CDR3 sequence: CSAVGGLGGNTIYF. CDR3 coding DNA: TGCAGCGCCGTCGGGGGGCTGGGCGGAAACACCATATATTTT.

On this clonotype: Just one base apart from a much larger clone, this may be a read error. CDR3 sequence: CARSLPVQETQYF. The CDR3 DNA is TGTGCCAGGAGCTTACCGGTCCAAGAGACCCAGTACTTC. The chain combines TRBV11-2 with TRBJ2-5; D is unresolved. Germline V gives CDR1 SGHAT, CDR2 FQNNGV. There are 13 residues in the CDR3.

A word on this clonotype: A much larger clone differs from this one at a single base, so this may be a read error. The CDR3: CASSSGQGAVEQCF. The CDR3 bases are TGTGCCAGCAGTTCCGGACAGGGGGCGGTCGAGCAGTGCTTC. This rearrangement joins TRBV7-2 to TRBJ2-7; 11 positions agree with TRBD1. From germline, CDR1 is SGHTA and CDR2 FQGNSA. The CDR3 length is 14 residues.

This clonotype was found many times. The genes are TRBV12-3 or TRBV12-4 and TRBJ1-2; weak D call: TRBD1 (5 bases). The CDR3 contains 14 residues. V gave up 6 bases and J gave up 4 bases, with 15 bases separating them. The CDR3 here is CASSPAQGSYGYTF. CDR3 sequence (DNA): TGTGCCAGCAGCCCCGCTCAGGGCTCCTATGGCTACACCTTC.

CDR3 in amino acids: CASSSGGGGIETQYF. CDR3 DNA sequence: TGTGCCAGCAGCTCGGGGGGCGGGGGAATAGAGACCCAGTACTTC. The rearrangement links TRBV11-2 to TRBJ2-5, with D possibly being TRBD2 (7 bases). The V end lost 4 bases, the J end lost 4 bases, and 16 bases lay between the germline ends. The CDR3 has 15 amino acids. From germline, CDR1 is SGHAT and CDR2 FQNNGV.

The sample holds a few counts of this clonotype. This chain connects TRBV19 to TRBJ1-2; TRBD1 aligns across 11 bases. The CDR3 sequence is 20 residues long. V lost 5 bases, J lost 8 bases, and 25 bases stayed unmatched. Germline CDR1 and CDR2: LNHDA and SQIVND (reference sequence). The CDR3 coding sequence is TGTGCCAGTAGTCCGAGGGGGAGGGCTGGACAGGGGGCGCGCGGATCCGGCTACACCTTC. It is translated as CASSPRGRAGQGARGSGYTF.

Note on this clonotype: This clone may be a read error of a much larger clone one base away. Here the CDR3 reads CASSLSSESGYTF. CDR3 DNA: TGTGCCAGCAGCTTATCTTCCGAGAGCGGCTACACCTTC. The rearrangement uses TRBV7-9 and TRBJ1-2; D uncertain. Germline lookup yields CDR1 SEHNR and CDR2 FQNEAQ (reference sequence). V was cut by 2 bases and J by 8 bases, with 12 bases left in between. This CDR3 region has 13 residues.

The V gene is TRBV25-1, the J gene TRBJ1-5; a possible D gene is TRBD1 (6 bases). The germline CDR1 and CDR2 sequences are MGHDK and SYGVNS. V was trimmed by 6 bases and J by 3 bases, leaving 33 bases between them. The CDR3 extends over 21 amino acids. The CDR3 loop is CASSQPDTGSAGLGPNQPQHF. Written as DNA, the CDR3 is TGTGCCAGCAGCCAACCGGACACAGGGAGCGCGGGCTTAGGGCCCAATCAGCCCCAGCATTTT.

This clonotype occurred a few times. This chain joins TRBV4-1 and TRBJ1-3; D is unclear. Trimming removed 3 bases at V and 4 bases at J, with 7 bases between. The CDR3 loop spans 13 amino acids. Germline CDR1 and CDR2: MGHRA and YSYEKL. CDR3 nucleotide sequence: TGCGCCAGCAGCCACGAGGCCGGAAACACCATATATTTT. Translation gives CASSHEAGNTIYF.

This clonotype was detected only a few times. This rearrangement joins TRBV7-9 to TRBJ2-7, with D possibly TRBD2 on 6 matching bases. Trimming pared 5 bases from V and 2 bases from J, leaving 13 bases between. Per the germline V gene, CDR1 is SEHNR and CDR2 is FQNEAQ (reference sequence). CDR3 length: 14 residues. The CDR3: CASSQGRGTYEQYF. The CDR3 DNA reads TGTGCCAGCAGCCAAGGGCGGGGCACCTACGAGCAGTACTTC.

The table lists this clonotype with many counts. The chain carries TRBV13 and TRBJ1-1; tentative D call: TRBD1 (6 bases). The CDR3 is 13 amino acids. Trimming pared 7 bases from V and 5 bases from J, leaving 14 bases between. The germline gives CDR1 PRHDT, CDR2 FYEKMQ (reference sequence). The chain's CDR3 is CASTGQPKTEAFF. In DNA, the CDR3 is TGTGCCAGCACGGGACAACCGAAGACTGAAGCTTTCTTT.

V and J are TRBV10-3 and TRBJ1-6; 7 bases map to TRBD1. CDR1 ENHRY and CDR2 SYGVKD come from the germline V gene. The CDR3 totals 14 residues. Germline trimming cut 5 bases from V and 5 bases from J; bases unmatched to any gene: 3. The CDR3 reads CAISPTGNNSPLHF. The CDR3 nucleotides read TGTGCCATCAGTCCGACAGGGAATAATTCACCCCTCCACTTT.

Many counts were recorded for this clonotype. The J gene is TRBJ1-1, the V gene TRBV29-1; the match to TRBD1 covers 7 bases. This CDR3 contains 13 residues. Germline V gene data show CDR1 as SQVTM and CDR2 as ANQGSEA. V lost 4 bases to trimming and J lost 2 bases; unmatched junction nucleotides: 4. CDR3 bases: TGCAGCGTTGCCAGGGGGTTAAACACTGAAGCTTTCTTT. This sequence encodes CSVARGLNTEAFF.

The chain combines TRBV7-4 with TRBJ1-5; D is perhaps TRBD1 (5 bases). Trimming pared 6 bases from V and 4 bases from J, leaving 13 bases between. Germline CDR1 is SGHVT and CDR2 is SQSDAQ. The length of the CDR3 is 14 residues. CDR3 nucleotide sequence: TGTGCCAGCAGTAGAGGGGAACGGAATCAGCCCCAGCATTTT. This translates into CASSRGERNQPQHF.

This clonotype has more than one count but fewer than ten. The chain uses TRBV7-8 and TRBJ2-2; unclear D gene. Germline loops: CDR1 SGHVS, CDR2 FQNEAQ. Trimming removed 5 bases at V and 2 bases at J, with 15 bases between. The CDR3 has 16 residues. The chain's CDR3 is CASSQRWGYNTGELFF. Here the CDR3 DNA reads TGTGCCAGCAGCCAACGTTGGGGATATAACACCGGGGAGCTGTTTTTT.

This clonotype showed up many times. The J gene is TRBJ2-7, the V gene TRBV10-3; TRBD1 agrees at 11 bases. The germline V gene has CDR1 ENHRY and CDR2 SYGVKD. The CDR3 totals 12 residues. Trimming took 8 bases from V and 7 from J; bases not matched to a gene: 4. The CDR3 protein is CAIGQGAGEQYF. The CDR3 region has the DNA TGTGCCATCGGACAGGGGGCGGGAGAGCAGTACTTC.